This passage covers 9 T cell receptor beta chains from one sample sequenced in a study of blood T cell repertoires in COVID-19. Only in-frame clones appear in the TCRdb table, and some are missing; sequencing was by immunoSEQ multiplex PCR. The sample yields some 140,000 clones, about four fifths seen once. Sequenced sample: PBMCs or T cells enriched from blood (not recorded which). These receptors were collected from a man aged 25 to 40 who had recovered from COVID-19.

This clone was seen a few times. The chain carries TRBV10-3 and TRBJ2-7; 7 nucleotides align to TRBD2. Per germline, CDR1 ENHRY and CDR2 SYGVKD. The length of the CDR3 is 15 residues. After removal of 4 bases from V and 7 bases from J, the junction contained 13 bases not matched to a gene. The CDR3 nucleotides are TGTGCCATCAGTGCCGGGACTAATGATGTACGGGAGCAGTACTTC. Protein: CAISAGTNDVREQYF.

The chain combines TRBV18 with TRBJ1-5; D is perhaps TRBD1 (6 bases). Germline V CDR1 and CDR2: KGHSH, LQKENI. The CDR3 consists of 14 residues. V lost 4 bases to trimming and J lost 3 bases, with 10 bases between them. The CDR3 reads CASSLQGINQPQHF. The CDR3 coding sequence is TGTGCCAGCTCACTGCAGGGGATCAATCAGCCCCAGCATTTT.

This clone was counted a single time. The rearrangement joins TRBV20-1 to TRBJ1-1; D gene uncertain. Looked up from germline, CDR1 is DFQATT and CDR2 is SNEGSKA (reference sequence). The CDR3 has 12 residues. V dropped 3 bases and J dropped 3 bases, with 8 bases sitting between them. CDR3 coding DNA: TGCAGTGCTAGTTACGGAGACACTGAAGCTTTCTTT. Residues: CSASYGDTEAFF.

This clone was seen just once. CDR3: CSPTERAQYF. For the CDR3, the DNA is TGCAGCCCGACTGAAAGAGCCCAGTACTTC. The V call is TRBV20-1, the J call TRBJ2-5; D is unresolved. Germline V CDR1 and CDR2: DFQATT, SNEGSKA (reference sequence). CDR3 size: 10 residues.

The chain carries TRBV5-1 and TRBJ1-1, with TRBD1 matching over 8 bases. Trimming at V came to 3 bases and at J to 1 base, leaving 8 bases not matched to a gene. This CDR3 contains 16 residues. CDR1 is SGHRS, CDR2 YFSETQ, per germline. CDR3 nucleotides: TGCGCCAGCAGCTCTGGACAGGGCCATCCGAACACTGAAGCTTTCTTT. This encodes CASSSGQGHPNTEAFF.

CDR3 DNA sequence: TGTGCCAGCAGCCTAAGCCTAGCGGGGGAAGAGACCCAGTACTTC. Its protein product is CASSLSLAGEETQYF. V and J are TRBV7-9 and TRBJ2-5; 10 bases fit TRBD2. This CDR3 is built from 15 residues. Germline V CDR1 and CDR2: SEHNR, FQNEAQ (reference sequence). V was clipped by 5 bases and J by 3 bases; unmatched bases: 6. Full variable domain (outside the CDR3, taken from reference TRBV7-9 and TRBJ2-5): DTGVSQNPRHKITKRGQNVTFRCDPISEHNRLYWYRQTLGQGPEFLTYFQNEAQLEKSRLLSDRFSAERPKGSFSTLEIQRTEQGDSAMYLCASSLSLAGEETQYFGPGTRLLVL.

This clone was picked up one time. The chain recombines TRBV5-6 with TRBJ1-3; TRBD1 aligns across 7 bases. Germline CDR1 reads SGHDT; CDR2 reads YYEEEE. The CDR3 is 13 residues long. With V trimmed by 5 bases and J by 3 bases, 2 bases remained unmatched. CDR3 DNA: TGTGCCAGCAGGCGACAGGGTGGAAACACCATATATTTT. Translated: CASRRQGGNTIYF.

The chain combines TRBV2 with TRBJ2-1; D call uncertain. This CDR3 is 10 amino acids long. With 4 bases removed from V and 9 bases from J, the gap between germline ends came to 4 bases. The germline gives CDR1 SNHLY, CDR2 FYNNEI. CDR3 region: CASSVSEQFF. The CDR3 nucleotides are TGTGCCAGCAGTGTGAGTGAGCAGTTCTTC.

This chain joins TRBV9 and TRBJ1-1; 7 bases agree with TRBD1. CDR1 is SGDLS and CDR2 is YYNGEE in the germline V gene. V trimming: 3 bases; J trimming: 4 bases; junction bases outside the gene matches: 9. This CDR3 spans 15 amino acids. The CDR3 DNA follows: TGTGCCAGCAGCGGCGAACAGGGGTGGGGCACTGAAGCTTTCTTT. Amino acids: CASSGEQGWGTEAFF. Filled out from reference TRBV9 and TRBJ1-1, the complete variable domain reads DSGVTQTPKHLITATGQRVTLRCSPRSGDLSVYWYQQSLDQGLQFLIQYYNGEERAKGNILERFSAQQFPDLHSELNLSSLELGDSALYFCASSGEQGWGTEAFFGQGTRLTVV.